These T cell receptor beta chains were read from a single sample in a study of blood T cell repertoires in COVID-19. The method was immunoSEQ multiplex PCR; TCRdb's version includes in-frame clones alone and lacks a portion of them. Among approximately 390,000 clones, around 91% were seen once, and the ten largest hold 6.5% to 8%. Material for sequencing was peripheral blood. The receptors were sampled from a man younger than 30 with active or convalescent COVID-19. CDR3s include the opening cysteine and the closing phenylalanine or tryptophan. A D gene is named only where the DNA matches it firmly.

v_call	d_call	j_call	cdr3_nt	cdr3_aa
TRBV19	.	TRBJ1-2	TGTGCCAGTAGTATCGAGGGGGTCTATGGCTACACCTTC	CASSIEGVYGYTF
TRBV7-2	TRBD2	TRBJ2-7	TGTGCCAGCAGCTTAGGAGGGACTAGGGGTTACGAGCAGTACTTC	CASSLGGTRGYEQYF
TRBV19	TRBD2	TRBJ2-4	TGTGCCAGTAGTACAAGACAGACCGGGGGGGACATTCAGTACTTC	CASSTRQTGGDIQYF
TRBV28	TRBD1	TRBJ1-2	TGTGCCAGCAGTTTAGATAGGACAGGGACCTACACCTTC	CASSLDRTGTYTF
TRBV28	TRBD1	TRBJ1-1	TGTGCCAGCAGTTTATCAAGACAGGGAATCACTGAAGCTTTCTTT	CASSLSRQGITEAFF
TRBV29-1	.	TRBJ1-2	TGCAGCGCTGAATTAGCCGAAACAAGGTCGTATGGCTACACCTTC	CSAELAETRSYGYTF
TRBV7-9	.	TRBJ2-7	TGTGCCAGCAGCCAATTAGCCCCCCGGGACAAAACATACGAGCAGTACTTC	CASSQLAPRDKTYEQYF
TRBV9	.	TRBJ2-3	TGTGCCAGCAGCGTAGCGGGAGCGGATACGCAGTATTTT	CASSVAGADTQYF
TRBV6-5	TRBD1	TRBJ1-5	TGTGCCAGCGGAGGGGGCAATAGCAATCAGCCCCAGCATTTT	CASGGGNSNQPQHF
TRBV3-1/TRBV3-2	.	TRBJ2-7	TGTGCCAGCAGCCAAGTTAGCTACGAGCAGTACTTC	CASSQVSYEQYF
TRBV11-1	.	TRBJ1-1	TGTGCCAGCAGCCCCACACACAAGAACACTGAAGCTTTCTTT	CASSPTHKNTEAFF
TRBV7-2	TRBD2	TRBJ2-5	TGTGCCAGCAGCCCACTAGCGGGGACCTTAACGACCCAGTACTTC	CASSPLAGTLTTQYF
TRBV4-2	.	TRBJ2-1	TGTGCCAGCAGCCAAGTTGCGGGGGCGATCTACAATGAGCAGTTCTTC	CASSQVAGAIYNEQFF
TRBV6-6	.	TRBJ2-3	TGTGCCAGCAGTCCACAGGGATTAGGCACAGATACGCAGTATTTT	CASSPQGLGTDTQYF
TRBV27	TRBD2	TRBJ2-1	TGTGCCAGCAGTCCCCTATTAGCGGGGGGCAATGAGCAGTTCTTC	CASSPLLAGGNEQFF
TRBV7-6	TRBD2	TRBJ2-1	TGTGCCAGCAGCCCCATTAGCGGGTACAATGAGCAGTTCTTC	CASSPISGYNEQFF
TRBV6-5	.	TRBJ1-5	TGTGCCACCTGCCCGGGGGATGGAAGCAATCAGCCCCAGCATTTT	CATCPGDGSNQPQHF
TRBV3-1/TRBV3-2	TRBD2	TRBJ2-5	TGTGCCAGCAGCCAAGTTTCGGGAGGGCTCTCGTGGGAGACCCAGTACTTC	CASSQVSGGLSWETQYF
TRBV5-6	.	TRBJ1-1	TGTGCCAGCAGCCAACAAGGAGGGTGGAACACTGAAGCTTTCTTT	CASSQQGGWNTEAFF
TRBV11-2	.	TRBJ1-1	TGTGCCAGCAGCTTAGTAACAGGGTCTGAAGCTTTCTTT	CASSLVTGSEAFF
TRBV9	TRBD1	TRBJ1-4	TGTGCCAGCAGCGTAGTGGGGACAGGGGGTGAAAAACTGTTTTTT	CASSVVGTGGEKLFF
TRBV20-1	.	TRBJ2-7	TGCAGTGCTAGACCCCGGGACGAGCAGTACTTC	CSARPRDEQYF
TRBV27	TRBD2	TRBJ2-1	TGTGCCAGCAGTTTATTGGGTAGCGGGTACGAGCAGTTCTTC	CASSLLGSGYEQFF